This TCR beta chain was found in a study of neoadjuvant anti-PD-1 for oral cavity cancer. Study-wide context: Around day 43, patients without progression received a fourth nivolumab dose before surgery.

Sequencing used immunoSEQ multiplex PCR; TCRdb keeps in-frame clones, though not all of them. The sample gives approximately 14,000 clones, 65% to 75% of which show up once; around 2% is in the top ten. Germline assignment: CDR1 ENHRY and CDR2 SYGVKD. The CDR3 spans 15 residues. V lost 0 bases and J lost 7, with 10 bases in between. This clone was counted only a few times. The receptor comes from a person aged 40-85 years with oral cavity squamous cell carcinoma. The chain links TRBV10-3 to TRBJ1-6, with TRBD1 as a possible D gene (5 bases). Material: PBMCs, obtained before nivolumab (anti-PD-1) treatment. The CDR3 loop is CAISESSGDNSPLHF. The CDR3 DNA reads TGTGCCATCAGTGAGTCGTCGGGGGACAATTCACCCCTCCACTTT.